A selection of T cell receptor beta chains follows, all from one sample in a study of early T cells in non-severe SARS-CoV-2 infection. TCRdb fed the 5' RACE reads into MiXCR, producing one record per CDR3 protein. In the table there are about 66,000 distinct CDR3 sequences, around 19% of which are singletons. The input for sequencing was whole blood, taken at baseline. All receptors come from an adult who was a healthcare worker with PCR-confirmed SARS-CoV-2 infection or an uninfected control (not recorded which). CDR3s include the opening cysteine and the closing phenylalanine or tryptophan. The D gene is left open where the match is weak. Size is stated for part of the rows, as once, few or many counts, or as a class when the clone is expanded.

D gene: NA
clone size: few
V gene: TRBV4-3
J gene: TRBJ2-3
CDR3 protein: CASSQQGSLSADTQYF
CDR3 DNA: TGCGCCAGCAGCCAACAAGGAAGTCTTAGCGCAGATACGCAGTATTTT

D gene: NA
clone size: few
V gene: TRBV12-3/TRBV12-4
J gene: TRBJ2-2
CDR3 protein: CASSSFTPPARRGELFF
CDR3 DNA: TGTGCCAGCAGTTCATTCACTCCACCCGCGAGGCGAGGGGAGCTGTTTTTT

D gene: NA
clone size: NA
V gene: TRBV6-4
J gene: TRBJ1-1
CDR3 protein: CASRDSPNTEAFF
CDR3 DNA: TGTGCCAGCAGGGACAGCCCGAACACTGAAGCTTTCTTT

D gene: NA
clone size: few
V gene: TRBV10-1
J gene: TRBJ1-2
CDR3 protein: CCSYGYTF
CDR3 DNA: TGCTGCTCCTATGGCTACACCTTC

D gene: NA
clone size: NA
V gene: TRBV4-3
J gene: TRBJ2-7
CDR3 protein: CASSQGVSANYEQYF
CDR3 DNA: TGCGCCAGCAGCCAAGGGGTCAGCGCTAACTACGAGCAGTACTTC

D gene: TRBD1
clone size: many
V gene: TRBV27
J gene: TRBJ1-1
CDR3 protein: CASSFTGETEAFF
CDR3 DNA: TGTGCCAGCAGTTTCACAGGGGAAACTGAAGCTTTCTTT

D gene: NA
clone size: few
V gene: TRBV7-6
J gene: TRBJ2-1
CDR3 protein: CASSPSREQFF
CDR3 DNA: TGTGCCAGCAGCCCCTCTCGCGAGCAGTTCTTC

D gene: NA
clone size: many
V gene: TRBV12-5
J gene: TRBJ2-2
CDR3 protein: CASGLVNTGELFF
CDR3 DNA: TGTGCTAGTGGTTTGGTGAACACCGGGGAGCTGTTTTTT

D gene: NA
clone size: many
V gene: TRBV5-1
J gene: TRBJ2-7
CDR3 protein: CASSLEVGRSEQYF
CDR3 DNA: TGCGCCAGCAGCTTGGAGGTAGGGAGGTCCGAGCAGTACTTC

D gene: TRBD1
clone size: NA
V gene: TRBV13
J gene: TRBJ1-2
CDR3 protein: CASSPQGTYGYTF
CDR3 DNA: TGTGCCAGCAGCCCACAGGGGACCTATGGCTACACCTTC

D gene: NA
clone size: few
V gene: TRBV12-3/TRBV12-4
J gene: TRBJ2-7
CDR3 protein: CASSSGGPYEQYF
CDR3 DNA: TGTGCCAGCAGCTCTGGGGGTCCCTACGAGCAGTACTTC

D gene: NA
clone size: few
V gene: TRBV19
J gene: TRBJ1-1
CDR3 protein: CASSSFSVTEAFF
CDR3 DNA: TGTGCCAGTAGTTCCTTCTCAGTCACTGAAGCTTTCTTT

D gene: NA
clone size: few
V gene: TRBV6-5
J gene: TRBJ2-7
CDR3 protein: CASSYSGSSEQYF
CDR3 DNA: TGTGCCAGCAGTTACTCAGGGAGCTCTGAGCAGTACTTC

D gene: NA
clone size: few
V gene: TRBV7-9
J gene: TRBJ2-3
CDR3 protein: CASSLVPSTDTQYF
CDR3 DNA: TGTGCCAGCAGCTTAGTACCTAGCACAGATACGCAGTATTTT

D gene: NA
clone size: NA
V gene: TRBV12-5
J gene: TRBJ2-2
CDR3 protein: CASGLSHTAGTGELFF
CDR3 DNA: TGTGCTAGTGGTTTATCGCACACAGCTGGGACCGGGGAGCTGTTTTTT

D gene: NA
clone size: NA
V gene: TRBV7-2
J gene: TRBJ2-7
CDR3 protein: CASSLGRSYKQYF
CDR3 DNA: TGTGCCAGCAGCTTAGGGCGATCCTACAAGCAGTACTTC

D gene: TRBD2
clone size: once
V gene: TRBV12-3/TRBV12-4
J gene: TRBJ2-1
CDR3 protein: CASRPSGSSYNEQFF
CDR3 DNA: TGTGCCAGCAGACCCAGCGGGAGCTCCTACAATGAGCAGTTCTTC

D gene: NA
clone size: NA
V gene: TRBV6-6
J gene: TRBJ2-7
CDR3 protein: CASSSTGRGSYEQYF
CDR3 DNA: TGTGCCAGCAGTTCAACAGGGCGCGGATCCTACGAGCAGTACTTC

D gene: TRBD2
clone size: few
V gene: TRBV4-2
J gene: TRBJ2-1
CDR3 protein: CASSPLAGGVNEQFF
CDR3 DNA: TGTGCCAGCAGCCCATTAGCGGGAGGGGTAAATGAGCAGTTCTTC

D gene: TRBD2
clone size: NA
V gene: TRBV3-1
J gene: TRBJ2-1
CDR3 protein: CASSQDRFASGGNEQFF
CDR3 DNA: TGTGCCAGCAGCCAAGATCGGTTCGCTAGCGGAGGCAATGAGCAGTTCTTC

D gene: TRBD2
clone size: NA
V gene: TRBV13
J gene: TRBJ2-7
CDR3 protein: CASSSTREAHYEQYF
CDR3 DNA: TGTGCCAGCAGCTCGACCCGGGAGGCTCACTACGAGCAGTACTTC

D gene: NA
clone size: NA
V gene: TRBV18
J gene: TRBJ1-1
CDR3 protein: CASSDGLNTEAFF
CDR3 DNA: TGTGCCAGCTCCGACGGGCTTAACACTGAAGCTTTCTTT

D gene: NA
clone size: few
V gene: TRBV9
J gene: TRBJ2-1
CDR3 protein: CASSVDLGFEQFF
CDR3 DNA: TGTGCCAGCAGCGTAGATCTAGGGTTTGAGCAGTTCTTC

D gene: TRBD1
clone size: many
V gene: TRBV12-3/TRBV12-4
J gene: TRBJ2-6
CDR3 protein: CASSIRTGTGANVLTF
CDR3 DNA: TGTGCCAGCAGTATTCGGACAGGGACAGGGGCCAACGTCCTGACTTTC

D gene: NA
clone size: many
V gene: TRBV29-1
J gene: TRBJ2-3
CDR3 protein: CSLSTDTQYF
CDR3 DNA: TGCAGCCTTAGCACAGATACGCAGTATTTT

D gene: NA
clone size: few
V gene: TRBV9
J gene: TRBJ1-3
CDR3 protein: CASSDRRGNTIYF
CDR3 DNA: TGTGCCAGCAGCGACCGACGGGGAAACACCATATATTTT

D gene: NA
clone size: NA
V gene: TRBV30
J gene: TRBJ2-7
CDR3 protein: CAWRGKVNVHEQYF
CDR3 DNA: TGTGCCTGGCGCGGGAAAGTGAACGTCCACGAGCAGTACTTC

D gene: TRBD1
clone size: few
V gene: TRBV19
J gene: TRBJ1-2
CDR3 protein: CASSIWDREDYGYTF
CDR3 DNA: TGTGCCAGTAGTATTTGGGACAGGGAAGACTATGGCTACACCTTC

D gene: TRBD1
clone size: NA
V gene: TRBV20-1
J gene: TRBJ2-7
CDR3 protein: CSASTGLGYEQYF
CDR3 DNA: TGCAGTGCTTCGACAGGGTTAGGGTACGAGCAGTACTTC

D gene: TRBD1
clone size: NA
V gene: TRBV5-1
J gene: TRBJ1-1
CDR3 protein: CASSIDRGLTRNTEAFF
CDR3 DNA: TGCGCCAGCAGCATTGACAGGGGGCTAACGAGGAACACTGAAGCTTTCTTT

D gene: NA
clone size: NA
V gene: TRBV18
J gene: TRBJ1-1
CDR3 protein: CASSPDPNTEAFF
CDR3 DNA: TGTGCCAGCTCACCCGACCCGAACACTGAAGCTTTCTTT

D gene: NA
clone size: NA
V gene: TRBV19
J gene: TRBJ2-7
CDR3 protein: CASSKGSGTFKSYEQYF
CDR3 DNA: TGTGCCAGTAGTAAAGGCTCGGGGACCTTCAAGTCCTACGAGCAGTACTTC

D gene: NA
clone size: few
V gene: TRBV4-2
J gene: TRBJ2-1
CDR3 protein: CASSHQGSGLSYNEQFF
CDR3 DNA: TGTGCCAGCAGCCACCAGGGGAGCGGCTTATCCTACAATGAGCAGTTCTTC

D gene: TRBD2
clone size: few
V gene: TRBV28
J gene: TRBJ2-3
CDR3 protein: CASSRGLAGDYRDTQYF
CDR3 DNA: TGTGCCAGCAGCCGCGGACTAGCGGGGGACTACAGAGATACGCAGTATTTT

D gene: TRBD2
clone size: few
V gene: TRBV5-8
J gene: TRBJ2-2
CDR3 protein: CASSQGTSGTTGELFF
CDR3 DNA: TGTGCCAGCAGCCAAGGGACTAGCGGGACGACCGGGGAGCTGTTTTTT

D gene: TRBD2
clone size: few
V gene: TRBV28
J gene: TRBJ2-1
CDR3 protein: CASSLTAGGQNEQFF
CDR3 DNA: TGTGCCAGCAGTTTAACGGCGGGGGGGCAAAATGAGCAGTTCTTC

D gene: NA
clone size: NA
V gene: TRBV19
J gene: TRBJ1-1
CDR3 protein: CASSSSGGYTEAFF
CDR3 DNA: TGTGCCAGTAGTAGTTCCGGGGGTTACACTGAAGCTTTCTTT

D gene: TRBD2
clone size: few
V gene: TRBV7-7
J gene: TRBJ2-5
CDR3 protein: CASSQTSGFQETQYF
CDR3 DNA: TGTGCCAGCAGCCAGACTAGCGGGTTTCAAGAGACCCAGTACTTC

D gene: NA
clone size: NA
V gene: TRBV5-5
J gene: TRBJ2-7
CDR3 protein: CASSLEGVNFSYEQYF
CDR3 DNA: TGTGCCAGCAGCTTGGAGGGCGTGAATTTCTCCTACGAGCAGTACTTC

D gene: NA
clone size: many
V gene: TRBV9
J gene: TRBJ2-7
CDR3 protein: CASDPGTGEQYF
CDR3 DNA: TGTGCCAGCGACCCAGGGACGGGCGAGCAGTACTTC

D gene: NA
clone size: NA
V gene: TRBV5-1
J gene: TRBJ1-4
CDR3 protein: CASSVWGGEKLFF
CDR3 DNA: TGCGCCAGCAGCGTGTGGGGAGGTGAAAAACTGTTTTTT

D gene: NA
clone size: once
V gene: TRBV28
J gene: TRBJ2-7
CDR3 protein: CASSLGGASRSYEQYF
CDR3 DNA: TGTGCCAGCAGTTTGGGGGGGGCGAGTAGGTCCTACGAGCAGTACTTC

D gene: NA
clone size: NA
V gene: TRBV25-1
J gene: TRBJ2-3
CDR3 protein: CASAPGADTQYF
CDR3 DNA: TGTGCCAGCGCCCCCGGGGCAGATACGCAGTATTTT

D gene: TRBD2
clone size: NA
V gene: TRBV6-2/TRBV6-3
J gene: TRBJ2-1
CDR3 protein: CASSPRLAGSYNEQFF
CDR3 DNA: TGTGCCAGCAGTCCACGACTAGCGGGGTCCTACAATGAGCAGTTCTTC

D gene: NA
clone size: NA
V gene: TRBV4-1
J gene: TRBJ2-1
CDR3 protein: CASSKDLAVRDEQFF
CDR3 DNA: TGCGCCAGCAGCAAAGATTTAGCGGTAAGGGATGAGCAGTTCTTC

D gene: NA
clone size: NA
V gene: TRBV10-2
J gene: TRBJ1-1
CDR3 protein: CASSEVRKNTEAFF
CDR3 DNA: TGCGCCAGCAGTGAAGTACGGAAGAACACTGAAGCTTTCTTT

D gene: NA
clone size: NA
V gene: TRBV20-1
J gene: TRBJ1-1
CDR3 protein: CSARSSAGQNTEAFF
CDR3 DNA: TGCAGTGCTAGATCGTCAGCCGGCCAGAACACTGAAGCTTTCTTT

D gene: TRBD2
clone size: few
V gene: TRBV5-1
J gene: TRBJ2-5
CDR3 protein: CASSPPSRGGQTQYF
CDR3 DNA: TGCGCCAGCAGCCCCCCCTCGCGGGGGGGCCAGACCCAGTACTTC

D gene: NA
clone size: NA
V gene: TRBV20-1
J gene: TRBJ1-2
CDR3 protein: CSASPPGRVAGYTF
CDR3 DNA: TGCAGTGCTAGCCCCCCGGGGAGAGTGGCTGGCTACACCTTC

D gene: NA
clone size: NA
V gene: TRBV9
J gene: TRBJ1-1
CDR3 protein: CASSPHQSGQGYEAFF
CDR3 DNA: TGTGCCAGCAGCCCTCACCAGAGTGGGCAGGGGTATGAAGCTTTCTTT

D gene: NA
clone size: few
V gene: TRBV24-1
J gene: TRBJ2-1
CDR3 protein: CAPVLWVAAHNEQFF
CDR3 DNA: TGTGCCCCAGTACTTTGGGTAGCCGCTCACAATGAGCAGTTCTTC

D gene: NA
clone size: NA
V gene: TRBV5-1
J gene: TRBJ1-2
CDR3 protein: CASNGGSYGYTF
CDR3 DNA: TGCGCCAGCAATGGGGGCAGCTATGGCTACACCTTC

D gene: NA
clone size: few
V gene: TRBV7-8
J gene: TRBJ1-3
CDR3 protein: CASKPQNFGNTIYF
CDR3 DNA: TGTGCCAGCAAGCCCCAGAACTTTGGAAACACCATATATTTT

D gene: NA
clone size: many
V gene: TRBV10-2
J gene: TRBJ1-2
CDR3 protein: CASSESRGGYGYTF
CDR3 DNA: TGCGCCAGCAGTGAGAGCAGGGGCGGCTATGGCTACACCTTC

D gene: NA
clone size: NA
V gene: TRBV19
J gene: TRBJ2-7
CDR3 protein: CASSIGEGPYEQYF
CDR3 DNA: TGTGCCAGTAGTATCGGAGAGGGACCCTACGAGCAGTACTTC